This is a list of T cell receptor beta chains from one sample in a study of cytomegalovirus exposure and HLA in healthy donors. Profiling relied on immunoSEQ multiplex PCR, and the TCRdb table lists in-frame clones only, not all of them. The sample consists of around 150,000 clones, more than 80% of them appearing once. The specimen sequenced was PBMCs. These receptor sequences come from a young woman in good health and CMV-seropositive. Each CDR3 is given with its conserved first and last residue. A D gene is named only where the DNA matches it firmly. Clone size appears in some rows only: once, few, many, or a class for an expanded clone.

clone_size j_call d_call v_call cdr3_nt cdr3_aa
. TRBJ1-1 TRBD1 TRBV5-1 TGCGCCAGCAGCTTGGCTCCGACAGGGGCGAACACTGAAGCTTTCTTT CASSLAPTGANTEAFF
. TRBJ2-5 TRBD2 TRBV4-3 TGCGCCAGCAGCCAGGGGGGGTATGGGACTAGTCAAGAGACCCAGTACTTC CASSQGGYGTSQETQYF
. TRBJ2-7 TRBD1 TRBV6-5 TGTGCCAGCAGTCCCCCCGGACAGGGGATGAACGAGCAGTACTTC CASSPPGQGMNEQYF
. TRBJ2-3 . TRBV4-2 TGTGCCAGCAGCCAACTCGCGCGGGCATCATTAAGCACAGATACGCAGTATTTT CASSQLARASLSTDTQYF
. TRBJ1-3 . TRBV27 TGTGCCAGCAGACCCCGGCCAGGGTCTGGAAACACCATATATTTT CASRPRPGSGNTIYF
. TRBJ1-1 . TRBV5-1 TGCGCCAGCAGCCCGATTAACGGGGGTGAAGCTTTCTTT CASSPINGGEAFF
. TRBJ2-2 TRBD2 TRBV7-3 TGTGCCAGCAGCTTAAGCCCAGCGGGGGGGTCCGGGGAGCTGTTTTTT CASSLSPAGGSGELFF
. TRBJ1-5 . TRBV6-5 TGTGCCAGCAGTTACTCGAGGGCTGGCAATCAGCCCCAGCATTTT CASSYSRAGNQPQHF
. TRBJ2-1 TRBD2 TRBV9 TGTGCCAGCAGCCCTGGGACTACTTACAATGAGCAGTTCTTC CASSPGTTYNEQFF
. TRBJ1-3 TRBD1 TRBV7-8 TGTGCCAGCAGAAGGGACAGGGCTGGAAACACCATATATTTT CASRRDRAGNTIYF
. TRBJ2-2 . TRBV6-6 TGTGCCAGCATCCCCCGCGGACAGAACACCGGGGAGCTGTTTTTT CASIPRGQNTGELFF
. TRBJ2-3 TRBD2 TRBV6-4 TGTGCCAGCAGTGACTCGCCTAGCGGGGGGGGCACAGATACGCAGTATTTT CASSDSPSGGGTDTQYF
once TRBJ1-5 . TRBV7-2 TGTGCCAGCAGCTTAGGACAGGCCTTTAGCAATCAGCCCCAGCATTTT CASSLGQAFSNQPQHF
. TRBJ2-5 TRBD2 TRBV15 TGTGCCACCAGCCCCTATAGGGAGGGGCTTCAAGAGACCCAGTACTTC CATSPYREGLQETQYF
. TRBJ1-2 TRBD1 TRBV7-9 TGTTCCAGCAGCTCCGGGACAGGGGGCTATGGCTACACCTTC CSSSSGTGGYGYTF
. TRBJ2-7 . TRBV6-5 TGTGCCAGCAGTTACAGGCGGGAGCAGTACTTC CASSYRREQYF
. TRBJ2-5 TRBD1 TRBV5-1 TGCGCCAGCAGCTTGGGGACAGGGAGAGGCGCAGAGACCCAGTACTTC CASSLGTGRGAETQYF
. TRBJ1-3 . TRBV11-2 TGTGCCAGCAGTTGGGGCCTCTCTGGAAACACCATATATTTT CASSWGLSGNTIYF